This entry lists 32 T cell receptor beta chains sequenced from one sample in a study of cytomegalovirus exposure and HLA in healthy donors. Data came from immunoSEQ multiplex PCR; TCRdb stores just in-frame clones and leaves some out. The table includes about 150,000 clones, roughly 79% detected once. The sample was PBMCs. The receptors derive from a man aged 25 to 40 in good health and CMV-seropositive.

The chain recombines TRBV19 with TRBJ2-6; 8 positions match TRBD1. Germline CDR1 is LNHDA and CDR2 is SQIVND (reference sequence). The CDR3 covers 17 residues. V gave up 1 base and J gave up 0 bases; unmatched junction bases: 2. The CDR3 loop reads CASSIGTGPSGANVLTF. DNA for the CDR3: TGTGCCAGTAGTATAGGGACAGGGCCCTCTGGGGCCAACGTCCTGACTTTC.

This sequence joins TRBV5-4 and TRBJ2-5; 9 positions agree with TRBD1. Germline V gives CDR1 SGHNT, CDR2 YYREEE (reference sequence). Unmatched junction bases numbered 0, after V lost 3 bases and J lost 3 bases. The CDR3 consists of 13 residues. The CDR3 bases are TGTGCCAGCAGCTGGACAGGGGAAGAGACCCAGTACTTC. This gives the protein CASSWTGEETQYF.

The chain employs TRBV5-4 and TRBJ2-1; TRBD2 matches at 8 bases. CDR3 length: 15 amino acids. V shed 2 bases, J shed 7 bases, and the junction held 8 bases outside the gene matches. The V gene's germline CDR1 is SGHNT and CDR2 YYREEE (reference sequence). The CDR3 loop reads CASSFWVAGSNEQFF. CDR3 nucleotides: TGTGCCAGCAGCTTCTGGGTAGCGGGGAGTAATGAGCAGTTCTTC. Full variable domain (missing parts from reference TRBV5-4 and TRBJ2-1): ETGVTQSPTHLIKTRGQQVTLRCSSQSGHNTVSWYQQALGQGPQFIFQYYREEENGRGNFPPRFSGLQFPNYSSELNVNALELDDSALYLCASSFWVAGSNEQFFGPGTRLTVL.

The chain carries TRBV15 and TRBJ2-7; D call uncertain. Germline CDR1 LNHNV, CDR2 YYDKDF (reference sequence). V was shortened by 0 bases and J by 0 bases, with 6 bases between the two germline ends. The CDR3 totals 14 residues. CDR3 sequence (DNA): TGTGCCACCAGCAGAGACCCGAGCTCCTACGAGCAGTACTTC. Protein: CATSRDPSSYEQYF.

The chain couples TRBV19 to TRBJ2-2, with D perhaps matching TRBD1 (5 bases). The ends were cut back, 6 bases at V and 7 bases at J, with 12 bases in the middle. CDR1 is LNHDA and CDR2 is SQIVND in the germline V gene (reference sequence). There are 13 residues in the CDR3. CDR3 residues: CASRQSGIGELFF. CDR3 DNA: TGTGCCAGTAGGCAATCAGGGATCGGGGAGCTGTTTTTT.

This rearrangement joins TRBV25-1 to TRBJ2-1; possible D gene TRBD2, 5 bases. The CDR3 totals 16 residues. Germline CDR1 and CDR2: MGHDK and SYGVNS. The ends were cut back, 3 bases at V and 4 bases at J, with 16 bases in the middle. The CDR3: CASSDRRDWGYNEQFF. CDR3 coding DNA: TGTGCCAGCAGTGACCGCCGGGATTGGGGATACAATGAGCAGTTCTTC.

The chain links TRBV25-1 to TRBJ1-1, with a possible D match to TRBD1 (6 bases). This CDR3 comprises 16 residues. Germline V gives CDR1 MGHDK, CDR2 SYGVNS. V lost 6 bases and J 1 base, leaving 18 bases between the germline ends. The CDR3 reads CASSGHGQGKNTEAFF. DNA of the CDR3: TGTGCCAGCAGCGGACATGGGCAGGGGAAGAACACTGAAGCTTTCTTT.

The chain links TRBV7-2 to TRBJ2-3; the match to TRBD2 covers 9 bases. Germline V CDR1 and CDR2: SGHTA, FQGNSA. The CDR3 runs to 16 residues. V was pared by 5 bases and J by 0 bases, with 6 bases of the junction left unmatched. CDR3 region: CASSQRAGGSTDTQYF. The CDR3 DNA reads as TGTGCCAGCAGCCAGAGGGCGGGGGGGAGCACAGATACGCAGTATTTT. Drawing the rest from reference TRBV7-2 and TRBJ2-3, the complete variable domain is GAGVSQSPSNKVTEKGKDVELRCDPISGHTALYWYRQSLGQGLEFLIYFQGNSAPDKSGLPSDRFSAERTGGSVSTLTIQRTQQEDSAVYLCASSQRAGGSTDTQYFGPGTRLTVL.

The rearrangement links TRBV10-3 to TRBJ2-2, with D possibly being TRBD2 (6 bases). Germline V gene lookup returns CDR1 ENHRY and CDR2 SYGVKD. Between the trimmed V and J ends, which lost 4 bases and 5 bases, there was a span of 14 bases. The CDR3 consists of 15 residues. The CDR3 nucleotides are TGTGCCATCAGTGGAAGTGGGCGGGGAACCGGGGAGCTGTTTTTT. This codes for CAISGSGRGTGELFF.

The V and J genes are TRBV4-1 and TRBJ1-1, with a tentative D call TRBD1 (5 bases). Trimming shortened V by 4 bases and J by 0 bases, and 9 bases separated the two germline ends. CDR3 size: 14 residues. Looked up from germline, CDR1 is MGHRA and CDR2 is YSYEKL. CDR3 residues: CASSLDRLNTEAFF. The DNA for the CDR3 is TGCGCCAGCAGCCTTGACAGATTGAACACTGAAGCTTTCTTT.

The rearrangement links TRBV2 to TRBJ1-2, with 9 positions matching TRBD1. V lost 6 bases and J lost 1; bases outside the gene matches: 0. The germline V gene encodes CDR1 SNHLY and CDR2 FYNNEI. The CDR3 length is 13 residues. The CDR3 bases are TGTGCCAGCAGGGACAGGGGTAACTATGGCTACACCTTC. Its translation: CASRDRGNYGYTF.

This clone has just a few counts. The chain carries TRBV4-2 and TRBJ1-2; 7 positions match TRBD1. The germline gives CDR1 LGHNA, CDR2 YNFKEQ. Unmatched junction bases numbered 6, after V lost 1 base and J lost 4 bases. This CDR3 is 15 amino acids long. CDR3 in amino acids: CASSQAFTGAYGYTF. In DNA, the CDR3 is TGTGCCAGCAGCCAAGCTTTCACAGGGGCCTATGGCTACACCTTC.

The chain combines TRBV6-5 with TRBJ2-7; 9 bases align to TRBD1. The CDR3 runs to 14 residues. Germline assignment: CDR1 MNHEY and CDR2 SVGAGI. V dropped 5 bases and J dropped 7; count of bases not matched to a gene: 9. DNA of the CDR3: TGTGCCAGCAGTGGCAGACAGGGGGGTGGGGAGCAGTACTTC. As protein: CASSGRQGGGEQYF.

The chain employs TRBV30 and TRBJ2-1, with no clear D. The V gene lost 2 bases and the J gene lost 2 bases, with 19 bases spanning the gap. The CDR3 has 17 residues. Germline V gene lookup returns CDR1 GTSNPN and CDR2 SVGIG (reference sequence). For the CDR3, the DNA is TGTGCCTGGAGTTCACTAACCTTAACAACTACCTACAATGAGCAGTTCTTC. It encodes CAWSSLTLTTTYNEQFF.

The V gene is TRBV5-3, the J gene TRBJ1-3; possibly TRBD1 for D (6 bases). TRBV5-3 is sorted into the ORF group, with uncertain function. The CDR3 spans 15 residues. Trimming took off 4 bases at V and 1 base at J, with 12 bases between the two ends. CDR3: CARSPIDRSGNTIYF. DNA for the CDR3: TGTGCCAGAAGCCCGATTGACAGGTCTGGAAACACCATATATTTT.

This chain uses TRBV7-2 with TRBJ2-7; 10 positions agree with TRBD2. Germline loops: CDR1 SGHTA, CDR2 FQGNSA. V was pared by 5 bases and J by 12 bases, with 10 bases of the junction left unmatched. The CDR3 contains 13 residues. The CDR3 bases are TGTGCCAGCAGCCTTAGCGGGGGGCCTGGGGTGTACTTC. It encodes CASSLSGGPGVYF. Full variable domain (rest looked up from reference TRBV7-2 and TRBJ2-7): GAGVSQSPSNKVTEKGKDVELRCDPISGHTALYWYRQSLGQGLEFLIYFQGNSAPDKSGLPSDRFSAERTGGSVSTLTIQRTQQEDSAVYLCASSLSGGPGVYFGPGTRLTVT.

The rearrangement uses TRBV7-8 and TRBJ1-4, with D unresolved. Trimming cost V 1 base and J 8 bases, with 11 bases left between them. The germline CDR1 and CDR2 sequences are SGHVS and FQNEAQ. The CDR3 has 14 residues. The CDR3 bases are TGTGCCAGCAGCTTAGGAGGTCCTGGAGAAAAACTGTTTTTT. Translating gives CASSLGGPGEKLFF. Complete variable domain (other parts from reference TRBV7-8 and TRBJ1-4): GAGVSQSPRYKVAKRGQDVALRCDPISGHVSLFWYQQALGQGPEFLTYFQNEAQLDKSGLPSDRFFAERPEGSVSTLKIQRTQQEDSAVYLCASSLGGPGEKLFFGSGTQLSVL.

The V and J genes are TRBV11-1 and TRBJ1-6; 7 bases align to TRBD1. V was clipped by 4 bases and J by 9 bases; unmatched bases: 3. The CDR3 length is 13 residues. The germline V gene has CDR1 SGHAT and CDR2 FQDESV (reference sequence). CDR3 nucleotide sequence: TGTGCCAGCAGCTCCGGGACAGCTTCACCCCTCCACTTT. This translates into CASSSGTASPLHF.

The chain combines TRBV21-1 with TRBJ1-1; the table names TRBD1, a call not compared with the DNA. TRBV21-1 is flagged as a pseudogene. The CDR3 runs 14 residues. Written as DNA, the CDR3 is TGTGCCAGCAGCAATACCGACAGAAACACTGAAGCTTTCTTT. The encoded protein is CASSNTDRNTEAFF.

This chain uses TRBV7-3 with TRBJ1-1; 7 bases are shared with TRBD1. After removal of 5 bases from V and 6 bases from J, the junction contained 15 bases not matched to a gene. This CDR3 is built from 16 residues. Germline V gene lookup returns CDR1 SGHTA and CDR2 FQGTGA. CDR3 DNA: TGTGCCAGCAGCCCACAGGGGCTCGGATTCCGATCTGAAGCTTTCTTT. This sequence encodes CASSPQGLGFRSEAFF.

V usage is TRBV5-1 and J usage is TRBJ1-4; TRBD1 matches 10 bases. The V and J ends lost 3 bases and 5 bases, in that order; junction bases with no gene match: 4. Per the germline V gene, CDR1 is SGHRS and CDR2 is YFSETQ. CDR3 length: 15 amino acids. CDR3 bases: TGCGCCAGCAGCTCGGGGACAGGGGAAAATGAAAAACTGTTTTTT. Residues: CASSSGTGENEKLFF. The complete variable domain, with remaining parts taken from reference TRBV5-1 and TRBJ1-4, reads KAGVTQTPRYLIKTRGQQVTLSCSPISGHRSVSWYQQTPGQGLQFLFEYFSETQRNKGNFPGRFSGRQFSNSRSEMNVSTLELGDSALYLCASSSGTGENEKLFFGSGTQLSVL.

The V and J genes are TRBV9 and TRBJ1-2; 12 nucleotides align to TRBD1. Per germline, CDR1 SGDLS and CDR2 YYNGEE. CDR3 length: 18 residues. The J segment lost 5 bases and the V segment lost 2 bases, leaving 13 bases of the junction unmatched. The chain's CDR3 is CASSVSGTGGSREYGYTF. The CDR3 bases are TGTGCCAGCAGCGTCTCCGGGACAGGGGGCTCGAGGGAATATGGCTACACCTTC. Supplemented by reference TRBV9 and TRBJ1-2, the full variable domain reads DSGVTQTPKHLITATGQRVTLRCSPRSGDLSVYWYQQSLDQGLQFLIQYYNGEERAKGNILERFSAQQFPDLHSELNLSSLELGDSALYFCASSVSGTGGSREYGYTFGSGTRLTVV.

V usage is TRBV5-6 and J usage is TRBJ2-1, with 7 nucleotides matching TRBD1. The CDR3 sequence is 11 residues long. Germline-derived CDR1 and CDR2 are SGHDT and YYEEEE. V lost 4 bases and J lost 16; bases outside the gene matches: 8. CDR3 protein: CASSQDRNQFF. The CDR3 DNA reads as TGTGCCAGCAGCCAGGACAGGAATCAATTCTTC.

The genes are TRBV7-8 and TRBJ2-7, with 12 bases aligning to TRBD1. This CDR3 is 15 amino acids long. Unmatched junction bases numbered 10, after V lost 6 bases and J lost 7 bases. Germline CDR1 and CDR2: SGHVS and FQNEAQ. As DNA, the CDR3 is TGTGCCAGCAGGACCCCGGGACAGGGGGCTGGGGAGCAGTACTTC. Its translation is CASRTPGQGAGEQYF.

There are a few counts of this clone. The gene calls are TRBV7-9 and TRBJ2-3; D might be TRBD1 (6 bases). V lost 3 bases and J 4 bases, leaving 11 bases between the germline ends. The germline gives CDR1 SEHNR, CDR2 FQNEAQ (reference sequence). The CDR3 is 14 amino acids. DNA for the CDR3: TGTGCCAGCAGCTTCTTGGGGGCCGCAGATACGCAGTATTTT. This gives the protein CASSFLGAADTQYF.

The chain links TRBV15 to TRBJ1-1; TRBD1 aligns across 9 bases. CDR1 and CDR2 (germline): LNHNV, YYDKDF (reference sequence). J lost 3 bases, V lost 1 base, and 3 bases had no gene match. The CDR3 totals 15 residues. CDR3 amino acids: CATSRGTGVDTEAFF. The CDR3 region has the DNA TGTGCCACCAGCAGAGGGACAGGGGTTGACACTGAAGCTTTCTTT.

J is TRBJ2-2 and V is TRBV7-6, with D tentatively TRBD2 (5 bases). This CDR3 region has 16 residues. The V gene lost 3 bases and the J gene lost 4 bases, with 15 bases spanning the gap. The germline CDR1 and CDR2 sequences are SGHVS and FNYEAQ. CDR3 sequence: CASSFRGREATGELFF. The CDR3 nucleotides are TGTGCCAGCAGCTTCAGAGGGAGAGAGGCCACCGGGGAGCTGTTTTTT.

V and J are TRBV5-1 and TRBJ1-1; 9 bases align to TRBD1. The ends lost 4 bases at V and 7 bases at J; junction bases unmatched: 14. The CDR3 loop spans 16 amino acids. Germline V gene data show CDR1 as SGHRS and CDR2 as YFSETQ. The chain's CDR3 is CASSTGTGRGGVEAFF. CDR3 DNA sequence: TGCGCCAGCAGCACAGGGACAGGGAGGGGAGGGGTTGAAGCTTTCTTT. Based on the CDR3 plus reference TRBV5-1 and TRBJ1-1, the full variable domain is KAGVTQTPRYLIKTRGQQVTLSCSPISGHRSVSWYQQTPGQGLQFLFEYFSETQRNKGNFPGRFSGRQFSNSRSEMNVSTLELGDSALYLCASSTGTGRGGVEAFFGQGTRLTVV.

The chain recombines TRBV9 with TRBJ2-1; D unresolved. The germline V gene has CDR1 SGDLS and CDR2 YYNGEE. The CDR3 has 16 residues. Deletions cut 0 bases from V and 0 bases from J, with 10 bases between. The chain's CDR3 is CASSVDAWSSYNEQFF. The DNA of the CDR3 is TGTGCCAGCAGCGTAGATGCCTGGAGCTCCTACAATGAGCAGTTCTTC.

In DNA, the CDR3 is TGCGCCAGCAGCTTCGGGCGCGGGGCAGAGGGCTACACCTTC. Protein: CASSFGRGAEGYTF. The chain employs TRBV5-1 and TRBJ1-2; maybe TRBD1 (5 bases). V lost 2 bases and J lost 8, with 16 bases in between. In germline, CDR1 is SGHRS, CDR2 YFSETQ. The CDR3 covers 14 residues.

This clone was seen just once. V and J are TRBV19 and TRBJ1-4; D is ambiguous. V was clipped by 5 bases and J by 0 bases, with 10 bases between them. Per germline, CDR1 LNHDA and CDR2 SQIVND (reference sequence). The CDR3 length is 15 residues. The CDR3: CASSPYETTNEKLFF. CDR3 sequence (DNA): TGTGCCAGTAGTCCCTACGAGACAACTAATGAAAAACTGTTTTTT.

The rearrangement uses TRBV12-2 and TRBJ2-1; the table's D call, TRBD2, has no DNA check behind it. TRBV12-2 is a pseudogene locus. CDR3 length equals 18 residues. CDR3: CASRLAVHPGGQYNEQFF. The CDR3 DNA sequence: TGTGCAAGTCGCTTAGCAGTCCACCCGGGAGGACAGTACAATGAGCAGTTCTTC.